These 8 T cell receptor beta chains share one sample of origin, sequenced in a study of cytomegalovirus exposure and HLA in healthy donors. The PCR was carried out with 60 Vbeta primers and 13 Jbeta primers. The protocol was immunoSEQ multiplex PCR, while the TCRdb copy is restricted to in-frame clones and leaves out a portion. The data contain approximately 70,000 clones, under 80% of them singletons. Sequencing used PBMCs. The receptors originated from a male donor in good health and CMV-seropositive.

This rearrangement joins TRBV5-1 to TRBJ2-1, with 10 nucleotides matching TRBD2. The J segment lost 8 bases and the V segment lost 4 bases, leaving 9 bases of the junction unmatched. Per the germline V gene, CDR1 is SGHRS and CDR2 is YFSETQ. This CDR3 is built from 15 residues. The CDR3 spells CASSPQGTSEYEQFF. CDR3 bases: TGCGCCAGCAGCCCCCAGGGGACTAGCGAGTATGAGCAGTTCTTC.

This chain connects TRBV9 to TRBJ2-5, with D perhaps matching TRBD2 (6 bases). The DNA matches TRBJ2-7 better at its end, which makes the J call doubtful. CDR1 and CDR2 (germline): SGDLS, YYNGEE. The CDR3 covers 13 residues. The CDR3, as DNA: TGTGCCAGCAGCGTAACTAGCTCGGGCGAGCAGTACTTC. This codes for CASSVTSSGEQYF.

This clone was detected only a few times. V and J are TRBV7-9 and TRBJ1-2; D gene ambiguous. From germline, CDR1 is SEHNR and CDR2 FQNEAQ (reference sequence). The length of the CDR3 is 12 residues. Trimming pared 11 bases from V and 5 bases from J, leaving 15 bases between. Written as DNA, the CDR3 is TGTGCCTCGGCGGGCCTCTCTTATGGCTACACCTTC. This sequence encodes CASAGLSYGYTF.

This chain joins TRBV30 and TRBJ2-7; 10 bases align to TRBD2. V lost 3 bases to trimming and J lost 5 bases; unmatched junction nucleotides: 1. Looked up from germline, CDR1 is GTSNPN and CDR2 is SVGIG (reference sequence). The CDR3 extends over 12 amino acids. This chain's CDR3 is CAWSLAGDEQYF. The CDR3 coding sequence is TGTGCCTGGAGCCTAGCGGGAGACGAGCAGTACTTC. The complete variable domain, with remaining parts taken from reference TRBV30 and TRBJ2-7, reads SQTIHQWPATLVQPVGSPLSLECTVEGTSNPNLYWYRQAAGRGLQLLFYSVGIGQISSEVPQNLSASRPQDRQFILSSKKLLLSDSGFYLCAWSLAGDEQYFGPGTRLTVT.

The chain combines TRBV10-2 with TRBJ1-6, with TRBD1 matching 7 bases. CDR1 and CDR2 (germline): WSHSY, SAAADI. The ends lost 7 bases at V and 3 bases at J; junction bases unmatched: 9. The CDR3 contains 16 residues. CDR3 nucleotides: TGCGCCAGCACAGACCTCCGACAGGGCTATAATTCACCCCTCCACTTT. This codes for CASTDLRQGYNSPLHF.

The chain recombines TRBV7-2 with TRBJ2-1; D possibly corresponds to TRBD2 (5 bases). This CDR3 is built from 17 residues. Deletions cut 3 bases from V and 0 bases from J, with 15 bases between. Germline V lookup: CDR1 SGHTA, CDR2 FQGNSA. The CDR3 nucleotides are TGTGCCAGCAGCTTTTCCGCGGGCCTTAGCTCCTACAATGAGCAGTTCTTC. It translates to CASSFSAGLSSYNEQFF.

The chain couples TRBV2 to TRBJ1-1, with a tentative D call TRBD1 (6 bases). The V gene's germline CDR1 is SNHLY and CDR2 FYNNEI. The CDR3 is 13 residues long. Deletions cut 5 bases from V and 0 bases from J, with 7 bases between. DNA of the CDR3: TGTGCCAGCAGTCGGACAGTGAACACTGAAGCTTTCTTT. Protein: CASSRTVNTEAFF.

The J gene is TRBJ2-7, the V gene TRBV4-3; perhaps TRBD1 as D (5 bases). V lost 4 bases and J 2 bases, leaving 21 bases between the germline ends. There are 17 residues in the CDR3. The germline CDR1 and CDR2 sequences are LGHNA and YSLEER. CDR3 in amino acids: CASSPATLTVPPYEQYF. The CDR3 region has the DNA TGCGCCAGCAGCCCAGCGACGTTGACAGTTCCTCCCTACGAGCAGTACTTC.